This T cell receptor (beta chain) was sequenced for a study of OX40 agonist ivuxolimab in advanced cancers. Background on the study: Hepatocellular carcinoma, melanoma, renal cell or head and neck cancer was diagnosed in the dose-escalation patients. Study-level points and caveats: Antigen specificity remained undetermined for the expanded peripheral T cells. In general, CD8+ T cells held more expanded clones than CD4+ did, on average.

Trimming pared 0 bases from V and 3 bases from J, leaving 10 bases between. This CDR3 comprises 15 residues. Germline V CDR1 and CDR2: SGHRS, YFSETQ. With respect to this clone: The antigen is undetermined.

Data came from immunoSEQ multiplex PCR; TCRdb stores just in-frame clones and leaves some out. Here the sample spans approximately 60,000 clones, about 89% being singletons. The material was CD4+ or CD8+ T cells sorted from blood, obtained in a trial of the OX40 agonist ivuxolimab. This TCR came from an adult with an advanced solid tumor such as melanoma, head and neck, liver or kidney cancer. The rearrangement links TRBV5-1 to TRBJ2-1; TRBD2 might be the D (7 bases). CDR3 DNA sequence: TGCGCCAGCAGCTTGGGCGGGGGCAGCTACAATGAGCAGTTCTTC. It yields the protein CASSLGGGSYNEQFF.